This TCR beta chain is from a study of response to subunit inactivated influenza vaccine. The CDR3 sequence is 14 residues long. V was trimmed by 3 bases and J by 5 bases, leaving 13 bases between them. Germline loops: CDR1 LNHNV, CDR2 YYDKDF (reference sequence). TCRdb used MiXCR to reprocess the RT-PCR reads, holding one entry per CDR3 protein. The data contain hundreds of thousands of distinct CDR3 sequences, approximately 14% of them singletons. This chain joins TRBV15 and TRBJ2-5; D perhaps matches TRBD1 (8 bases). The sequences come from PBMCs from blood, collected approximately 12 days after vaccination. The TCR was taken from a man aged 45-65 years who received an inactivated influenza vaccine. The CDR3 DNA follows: TGTGCCACCAGCAGGTCACAGGGGGGGGAGACCCAGTACTTC. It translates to CATSRSQGGETQYF.